Below are 22 T cell receptor beta chains sequenced from a single sample in a study of T cells in tuberculosis. Clones were read by immunoSEQ multiplex PCR, and TCRdb kept only the in-frame ones, dropping some. The table lists about 30,000 clones, nearly 97% of them singletons. What was sequenced was PBMCs. These receptors were obtained from a donor between 10 and 35 years old with latent tuberculosis or without tuberculosis infection.

In its sample, this clone was seen a few times. The rearrangement joins TRBV10-3 to TRBJ1-1; tentative D call: TRBD1 (5 bases). The V gene lost 0 bases and the J gene lost 5 bases, with 16 bases spanning the gap. CDR1 and CDR2 (germline): ENHRY, SYGVKD. CDR3 length: 16 amino acids. Here the CDR3 reads CAISESREGRGTEAFF. The CDR3 coding sequence is TGTGCCATCAGTGAGTCAAGGGAAGGGCGGGGGACTGAAGCTTTCTTT.

The rearrangement joins TRBV15 to TRBJ2-5; TRBD2 is a possible D gene (5 bases). The CDR3 covers 15 residues. CDR1 and CDR2 from the germline V gene are LNHNV and YYDKDF (reference sequence). The V and J ends lost 4 bases and 2 bases respectively, with 14 bases between them. Here the CDR3 reads CATSTLYGMQETQYF. CDR3 coding DNA: TGTGCCACCAGCACGCTCTACGGGATGCAAGAGACCCAGTACTTC. Complete variable domain (other parts from reference TRBV15 and TRBJ2-5): DAMVIQNPRYQVTQFGKPVTLSCSQTLNHNVMYWYQQKSSQAPKLLFHYYDKDFNNEADTPDNFQSRRPNTSFCFLDIRSPGLGDTAMYLCATSTLYGMQETQYFGPGTRLLVL.

The chain couples TRBV13 to TRBJ2-1; D is perhaps TRBD2 (6 bases). The CDR3 is 21 amino acids. Germline V gives CDR1 PRHDT, CDR2 FYEKMQ (reference sequence). V lost 1 base and J lost 0, with 25 bases in between. The CDR3 coding sequence is TGTGCCAGCAGCTTAGAAGAGGAGCGGACTACGGACACAGGCTCCTACAATGAGCAGTTCTTC. Residues: CASSLEEERTTDTGSYNEQFF.

In its sample, this clone was seen once. The chain links TRBV5-8 to TRBJ1-2; TRBD1 is a possible D gene (5 bases). Looked up from germline, CDR1 is SGHTS and CDR2 is YDEGEE. V was clipped by 1 base and J by 6 bases, with 10 bases between them. The CDR3 is 13 amino acids. CDR3 sequence reads: CASSLIAGNGYTF. In DNA, the CDR3 is TGTGCCAGCAGCTTGATAGCAGGGAATGGCTACACCTTC.

In its sample, this clone was seen once. This chain connects TRBV6-5 to TRBJ2-1, with TRBD2 identical over 11 bases. The CDR3 is made up of 15 amino acids. V lost 7 bases, J lost 4 bases, and 6 bases stayed unmatched. CDR1 MNHEY and CDR2 SVGAGI come from the germline V gene. CDR3: CASKAGTSGYNEQFF. The CDR3 coding sequence is TGTGCCAGCAAAGCCGGGACTAGCGGTTACAATGAGCAGTTCTTC.

The chain employs TRBV6-1 and TRBJ2-3, with 10 bases lining up with TRBD1. V shed 6 bases and J 1 base; nucleotides not matched to a gene: 1. CDR1 MNHNS and CDR2 SASEGT come from the germline V gene. CDR3 length: 14 residues. Here the CDR3 reads CASRDRGGTDTQYF. The DNA of the CDR3 is TGTGCCAGCAGGGACAGGGGGGGCACAGATACGCAGTATTTT.

This chain joins TRBV9 and TRBJ2-3; 13 nucleotides agree with TRBD2. The CDR3 has 16 amino acids. Germline CDR1 and CDR2: SGDLS and YYNGEE. V lost 2 bases and J lost 6; bases outside the gene matches: 6. The CDR3 bases are TGTGCCAGCAGCGTCGCCGGGACTAGCGGGGTGGATACGCAGTATTTT. Translated, it gives CASSVAGTSGVDTQYF.

This sequence joins TRBV19 and TRBJ1-2; 7 bases match TRBD1. The CDR3 sequence is 13 residues long. Looked up from germline, CDR1 is LNHDA and CDR2 is SQIVND (reference sequence). V shed 7 bases, J shed 4 bases, and the junction held 6 bases outside the gene matches. The CDR3 spells CASTKDRSYGYTF. For the CDR3, the DNA is TGTGCCAGTACCAAGGACAGGTCCTATGGCTACACCTTC.

The J gene is TRBJ1-2, the V gene TRBV7-2, with 7 bases matching TRBD1. The CDR3 covers 12 residues. V shed 4 bases and J 4 bases; nucleotides not matched to a gene: 0. Germline CDR1 SGHTA, CDR2 FQGNSA. The CDR3: CASSWDSYGYTF. The CDR3 DNA sequence: TGTGCCAGCAGCTGGGACAGCTATGGCTACACCTTC.

This chain joins TRBV2 and TRBJ1-1, with D possibly matching TRBD1 (6 bases). Germline assignment: CDR1 SNHLY and CDR2 FYNNEI. The CDR3 covers 14 residues. The V and J ends lost 1 base and 4 bases respectively, with 10 bases between them. The CDR3 DNA reads as TGTGCCAGCAGTGAAGAGGGAGGGGGCACTGAAGCTTTCTTT. Its protein product is CASSEEGGGTEAFF.

This clone was seen a single time. V is TRBV7-2 and J is TRBJ2-3; 7 bases are shared with TRBD2. The germline CDR1 and CDR2 sequences are SGHTA and FQGNSA. V dropped 0 bases and J dropped 1; count of bases not matched to a gene: 4. This CDR3 region has 16 residues. CDR3 sequence: CASSLAPAGGTDTQYF. The CDR3 DNA reads TGTGCCAGCAGCTTAGCGCCTGCGGGGGGCACAGATACGCAGTATTTT.

The V and J genes are TRBV13 and TRBJ2-3, with D possibly being TRBD1 (6 bases). The CDR3 is 13 residues long. Trimming removed 1 base from V and 5 bases from J, with 7 bases in between. The germline V gene encodes CDR1 PRHDT and CDR2 FYEKMQ (reference sequence). The CDR3: CASSLVRGDTQYF. The CDR3 DNA is TGTGCCAGCAGCTTAGTCAGGGGAGATACGCAGTATTTT.

V is TRBV5-4 and J is TRBJ2-5; no clear D. CDR1 is SGHNT and CDR2 is YYREEE in the germline V gene (reference sequence). The CDR3 covers 12 residues. Trimming took 4 bases from V and 5 from J, leaving 9 bases between them. CDR3 bases: TGTGCCAGCAGCCGAGATGAGGAGACCCAGTACTTC. This encodes CASSRDEETQYF.

This chain links TRBV27 with TRBJ2-7; perhaps TRBD2 as D (6 bases). CDR1 and CDR2 (germline): MNHEY, SMNVEV (reference sequence). V lost 4 bases, J lost 3 bases, and 13 bases lay in between. This CDR3 comprises 14 residues. The CDR3 protein is CASSSDPGGYEQYF. The CDR3 DNA follows: TGTGCCAGCAGTTCGGACCCCGGGGGCTACGAGCAGTACTTC.

The chain is built from TRBV5-5 and TRBJ2-7; 8 nucleotides agree with TRBD1. V was clipped by 4 bases and J by 6 bases; unmatched bases: 15. The CDR3 consists of 16 residues. In germline, CDR1 is SGHKS, CDR2 YYEKEE (reference sequence). CDR3 DNA sequence: TGTGCCAGCAGCACTGGGACAGGTGGGCGTCACGGCGAGCAGTACTTC. Its protein is CASSTGTGGRHGEQYF.

The CDR3 coding sequence is TGTGCCAGCAGTCGTGGACAGGGGGCGGACACTGAAGCTTTCTTT. Translated, it gives CASSRGQGADTEAFF. This chain joins TRBV6-5 and TRBJ1-1; 11 nucleotides line up with TRBD1. Germline V gives CDR1 MNHEY, CDR2 SVGAGI. With 5 bases clipped from V and 3 bases from J, the junction kept 5 bases outside the gene matches. There are 15 residues in the CDR3.

J is TRBJ2-2 and V is TRBV29-1; D is uncertain. In germline, CDR1 is SQVTM, CDR2 ANQGSEA. The CDR3 has 14 amino acids. With 2 bases removed from V and 5 bases from J, the gap between germline ends came to 12 bases. The DNA for the CDR3 is TGCAGCGTTGAATCTCCCTCGCGTACCGGGGAGCTGTTTTTT. It encodes CSVESPSRTGELFF.

This sequence joins TRBV18 and TRBJ1-1, with TRBD1 matching over 8 bases. The CDR3 consists of 12 residues. The germline V gene has CDR1 KGHSH and CDR2 LQKENI. V was clipped by 6 bases and J by 5 bases; unmatched bases: 2. Written as DNA, the CDR3 is TGTGCCAGCTCCCAGGGGGCGACTGAAGCTTTCTTT. This sequence encodes CASSQGATEAFF.

V gene TRBV7-3 combines with J gene TRBJ1-1; D is possibly TRBD1 (6 bases). This CDR3 comprises 14 residues. CDR1 SGHTA and CDR2 FQGTGA come from the germline V gene. Trimming pared 1 base from V and 5 bases from J, leaving 11 bases between. The CDR3 nucleotides read TGTGCCAGCAGCTTAAGCAGGGGAGGGACTGAAGCTTTCTTT. It specifies CASSLSRGGTEAFF.

This chain uses TRBV5-1 with TRBJ2-1, with 8 bases that match TRBD1. Trimming removed 0 bases from V and 7 bases from J; junction bases left unmatched: 3. Germline V lookup: CDR1 SGHRS, CDR2 YFSETQ. The length of the CDR3 is 14 residues. The CDR3 DNA reads as TGCGCCAGCAGCTTGGGACAGGGGCGGAATGAGCAGTTCTTC. Amino acid sequence: CASSLGQGRNEQFF. Complete variable domain (other parts from reference TRBV5-1 and TRBJ2-1): KAGVTQTPRYLIKTRGQQVTLSCSPISGHRSVSWYQQTPGQGLQFLFEYFSETQRNKGNFPGRFSGRQFSNSRSEMNVSTLELGDSALYLCASSLGQGRNEQFFGPGTRLTVL.

The rearrangement links TRBV5-8 to TRBJ2-3, with 8 bases aligning to TRBD1. The V gene end was trimmed by 4 bases and the J gene end by 6 bases; junction bases not matched to a gene: 10. CDR3 length equals 15 residues. Germline V gene lookup returns CDR1 SGHTS and CDR2 YDEGEE. The CDR3 nucleotides are TGTGCCAGCAGCGCAGGACAGGGTGGCGGGGATACGCAGTATTTT. It translates to CASSAGQGGGDTQYF. Supplemented by reference TRBV5-8 and TRBJ2-3, the full variable domain reads EAGVTQSPTHLIKTRGQQATLRCSPISGHTSVYWYQQALGLGLQFLLWYDEGEERNRGNFPPRFSGRQFPNYSSELNVNALELEDSALYLCASSAGQGGGDTQYFGPGTRLTVL.

The V gene is TRBV18, the J gene TRBJ2-7; a possible D gene is TRBD1 (5 bases). The V gene lost 8 bases and the J gene lost 4 bases, with 9 bases spanning the gap. The CDR3 is 11 residues long. Germline CDR1 and CDR2: KGHSH and LQKENI. The CDR3 here is CASTDRYEQYF. The CDR3 DNA is TGTGCCAGCACCGACAGATACGAGCAGTACTTC.